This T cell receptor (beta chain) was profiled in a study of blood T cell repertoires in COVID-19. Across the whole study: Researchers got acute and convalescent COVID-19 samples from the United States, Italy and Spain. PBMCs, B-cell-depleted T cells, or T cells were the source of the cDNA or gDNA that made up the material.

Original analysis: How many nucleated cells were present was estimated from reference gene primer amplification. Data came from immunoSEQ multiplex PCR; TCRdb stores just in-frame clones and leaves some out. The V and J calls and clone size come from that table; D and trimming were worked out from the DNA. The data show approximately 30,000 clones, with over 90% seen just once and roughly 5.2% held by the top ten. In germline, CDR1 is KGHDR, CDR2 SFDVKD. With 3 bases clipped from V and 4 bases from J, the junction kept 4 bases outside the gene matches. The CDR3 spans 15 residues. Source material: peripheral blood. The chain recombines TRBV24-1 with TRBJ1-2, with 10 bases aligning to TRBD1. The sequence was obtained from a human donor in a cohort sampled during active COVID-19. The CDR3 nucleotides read TGTGCCACCAGTGATGCCGGGACAGGGGTCTATGGCTACACCTTC. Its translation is CATSDAGTGVYGYTF.